This passage covers 18 T cell receptor beta chains from one sample sequenced in a study of T cells in Graves' hyperthyroidism and ophthalmopathy. Researchers took RNA transcripts and amplified the TCR beta CDR3 regions from them. First-round RT-PCR targeting the TCR CDR3 was performed with the HTBI primer set. One entry per CDR3 protein results from TCRdb running MiXCR on the multiplex PCR reads. Of around 450,000 distinct CDR3 sequences detected, around 14% appear once; the ten largest clones hold approximately 8%. Sequenced material: blood. Receptors were obtained from a woman aged 18-29 years with Graves' hyperthyroidism.

Ten or more counts support this clonotype. The J gene is TRBJ2-1, the V gene TRBV27, with 11 bases aligning to TRBD2. The CDR3 spans 16 residues. The V segment lost 5 bases and the J segment 6 bases; nucleotides outside the gene matches: 9. Per the germline V gene, CDR1 is MNHEY and CDR2 is SMNVEV (reference sequence). Here the CDR3 DNA reads TGTGCCAGCAGTCTTATTGGGACTAGCGGTTTCAATGAGCAGTTCTTC. Amino acid sequence: CASSLIGTSGFNEQFF.

This clonotype was seen at least ten times. The chain employs TRBV20-1 and TRBJ2-3; a possible D gene is TRBD1 (6 bases). This CDR3 comprises 14 residues. Germline V gene sequence: CDR1 DFQATT, CDR2 SNEGSKA (reference sequence). V was trimmed by 8 bases and J by 2 bases, leaving 17 bases between them. The CDR3 is CSSSDRPSTDTQYF. Written as DNA, the CDR3 is TGCAGTTCTTCAGACAGGCCCTCCACAGATACGCAGTATTTT.

This clonotype appeared many times. The chain carries TRBV20-1 and TRBJ2-3; D is perhaps TRBD2 (5 bases). V lost 0 bases to trimming and J lost 6 bases, with 16 bases between them. The CDR3 sequence is 15 residues long. Germline V gene data show CDR1 as DFQATT and CDR2 as SNEGSKA (reference sequence). CDR3 sequence: CSARDEGGRGDTQYF. The CDR3 DNA reads TGCAGTGCTAGAGATGAGGGCGGCCGAGGTGATACGCAGTATTTT.

For this clonotype: A much larger clone is a single base away; this may be a read error. The rearrangement links TRBV6-6 to TRBJ2-7; 11 bases agree with TRBD1. Germline V gene data show CDR1 as MNHNY and CDR2 as SVGAGI (reference sequence). J was trimmed by 3 bases and V by 7 bases; bases with no gene match: 5. CDR3 length equals 14 residues. The CDR3 loop reads CASIRTGGYYEQYF. In nucleotides, the CDR3 is TGTGCCAGCATACGGACAGGGGGCTACTACGAGCAGTACTTC.

This clonotype was observed a handful of times. The chain carries TRBV25-1 and TRBJ2-1; either TRBD1 or TRBD2 may supply D (5 bases each). Germline assignment: CDR1 MGHDK and CDR2 SYGVNS. This CDR3 is built from 13 residues. Trimming cost V 5 bases and J 5 bases, with 10 bases left between them. CDR3 DNA sequence: TGTGCCAGCAGTAGGGACGTACACAATGAGCAGTTCTTC. Translating gives CASSRDVHNEQFF. The entire variable domain, with the rest obtained from reference TRBV25-1 and TRBJ2-1, is as follows: EADIYQTPRYLVIGTGKKITLECSQTMGHDKMYWYQQDPGMELHLIHYSYGVNSTEKGDLSSESTVSRIRTEHFPLTLESARPSHTSQYLCASSRDVHNEQFFGPGTRLTVL.

This clonotype was seen a few times. The rearrangement uses TRBV12-3 or TRBV12-4 and TRBJ1-1; 7 nucleotides agree with TRBD1. The CDR3 totals 15 residues. V lost 4 bases and J lost 4; bases outside the gene matches: 9. The CDR3 DNA is TGTGCCAGCAGTTCGATGACAGGGAAGGGCACTGAAGCTTTCTTT. Its protein product is CASSSMTGKGTEAFF.

This clonotype has ten or more counts. The genes are TRBV7-3 and TRBJ2-7; 10 bases map to TRBD1. The germline V gene has CDR1 SGHTA and CDR2 FQGTGA. With 5 bases clipped from V and 1 base from J, the junction kept 5 bases outside the gene matches. The CDR3 runs 15 residues. CDR3 amino acids: CASSLGQGVSYEQYF. As DNA, the CDR3 is TGTGCCAGCAGCCTCGGACAGGGGGTGTCCTACGAGCAGTACTTC.

The rearrangement joins TRBV12-3 or TRBV12-4 to TRBJ1-2; unclear D gene. The CDR3 runs 12 residues. V was shortened by 4 bases and J by 8 bases, with 11 bases between the two germline ends. For the CDR3, the DNA is TGTGCCAGCAGTTCGGGGATTCGAGGCTACACCTTC. Translating it yields CASSSGIRGYTF.

This clonotype has ten or more counts. This chain joins TRBV12-3 or TRBV12-4 and TRBJ1-1, with 9 nucleotides matching TRBD1. The V gene end was trimmed by 7 bases and the J gene end by 5 bases; junction bases not matched to a gene: 8. The CDR3 loop spans 14 amino acids. The CDR3: CASTWDREGTEAFF. As DNA, the CDR3 is TGTGCCAGCACCTGGGACAGGGAGGGTACTGAAGCTTTCTTT.

This clonotype was recorded at least ten times. The chain recombines TRBV28 with TRBJ1-5; D uncertain. Germline loops: CDR1 MDHEN, CDR2 SYDVKM. Trimming took 6 bases from V and 5 from J, leaving 17 bases between them. The CDR3 loop spans 15 amino acids. CDR3 region: CASSEAGGVYQPQHF. For the CDR3, the DNA is TGTGCCAGCAGCGAGGCGGGTGGGGTCTATCAGCCCCAGCATTTT.

In this sample, this clonotype turned up many times. This CDR3 reads CASRVLAGDTGELFF. The CDR3 nucleotides are TGTGCCAGCAGGGTACTAGCGGGAGACACCGGGGAGCTGTTTTTT. The chain carries TRBV12-3 or TRBV12-4 and TRBJ2-2; 11 positions agree with TRBD2. The CDR3 has 15 amino acids. V was pared by 6 bases and J by 3 bases, with 3 bases of the junction left unmatched.

This clonotype was recorded a few times. The V gene is TRBV6-1, the J gene TRBJ2-6; a weak D match, TRBD1 (5 bases). V gave up 5 bases and J gave up 0 bases, with 8 bases separating them. The CDR3 runs to 15 residues. In germline, CDR1 is MNHNS, CDR2 SASEGT. Here the CDR3 reads CASSRTISGANVLTF. The CDR3 bases are TGTGCCAGCAGTCGGACAATCTCTGGGGCCAACGTCCTGACTTTC.

The V call is TRBV10-1, the J call TRBJ1-5; 7 bases are shared with TRBD1. Germline V lookup: CDR1 WNHNN, CDR2 SYGVQD (reference sequence). The CDR3 sequence is 13 residues long. J gave up 5 bases and V 3 bases, and 1 base lay outside the gene matches. The chain's CDR3 is CASSDQGDQPQHF. The DNA of the CDR3 is TGCGCCAGCAGTGATCAGGGGGATCAGCCCCAGCATTTT.

The chain recombines TRBV28 with TRBJ2-4; D may be TRBD1 (6 bases). The CDR3 runs 14 residues. Trimming took off 5 bases at V and 2 bases at J, with 10 bases between the two ends. Germline CDR1 and CDR2: MDHEN and SYDVKM. The CDR3 DNA follows: TGTGCCAGCAGTAGCGGACAGTCCAAAAACATTCAGTACTTC. Translation: CASSSGQSKNIQYF.

This clonotype was counted a few times. V gene TRBV30 combines with J gene TRBJ1-4; D ambiguous. Germline lookup yields CDR1 GTSNPN and CDR2 SVGIG (reference sequence). The V end lost 2 bases, the J end lost 15 bases, and 13 bases lay between the germline ends. The CDR3 has 11 amino acids. In DNA form, the CDR3 reads TGTGCCTGGAGTTTTGATTATAAAATGTTTTTT. Amino acid sequence: CAWSFDYKMFF.

This clonotype was counted a few times. A single base separates this from a much larger clone, so it may be a read error. The chain recombines TRBV20-1 with TRBJ2-7, with D unresolved. Germline values: CDR1 DFQATT, CDR2 SNEGSKA (reference sequence). The CDR3 runs 13 residues. Deletions cut 3 bases from V and 5 bases from J, with 14 bases between. The CDR3 protein is CSARAWALDEQYF. CDR3 nucleotide sequence: TGCAGTGCTAGGGCATGGGCCCTCGACGAGCAGTACTTC.

This clonotype was counted at least ten times. The chain recombines TRBV27 with TRBJ2-1, with 10 bases identical to TRBD2. CDR3 length: 15 residues. Looked up from germline, CDR1 is MNHEY and CDR2 is SMNVEV (reference sequence). The junction had 5 bases not matched to a gene; V was cut back by 3 bases and J by 6 bases. In DNA form, the CDR3 reads TGTGCCAGCAGTTTGCGGACTAGCGGATTCAATGAGCAGTTCTTC. It yields the protein CASSLRTSGFNEQFF.

The table lists this clonotype with many counts. This rearrangement joins TRBV3-1 to TRBJ2-5; D call uncertain. The CDR3 is 13 residues long. Germline lookup yields CDR1 LGHDT and CDR2 YNNKEL (reference sequence). The ends were cut back, 0 bases at V and 4 bases at J, with 6 bases in the middle. CDR3 DNA: TGTGCCAGCAGCCAAGACAGCTTAGAGACCCAGTACTTC. Translated, it gives CASSQDSLETQYF.